This T cell receptor (delta chain) was documented in a study of gamma-delta T cells after stem cell transplantation. TCRdb called clones from the RT-PCR reads again using CATT. This table holds 500 to 700 delta-chain clones, about 40% found once. This CDR3 contains 22 residues. V was cut by 6 bases and J by 0 bases, with 35 bases left in between. The germline gives CDR1 TSWWSYY, CDR2 QGS. As for this clone: A read error is the likely source, as a far larger clone sits one nucleotide away. The same CDR3 is also encoded by other DNA sequences in this sample.

The sample consisted of gamma-delta T cells. The sequence was collected from a human donor. It is not recorded whose cells these are; they may come from a transplant donor. The V gene is TRDV1, the J gene TRDJ1; D gene uncertain. The CDR3 bases are TGTGCTCTTGGAGACTTACGGCTGGTTTGGTTTGACACTCCCGACTACACCGATAAACTCATCTTT. This gives the protein CALGDLRLVWFDTPDYTDKLIF.